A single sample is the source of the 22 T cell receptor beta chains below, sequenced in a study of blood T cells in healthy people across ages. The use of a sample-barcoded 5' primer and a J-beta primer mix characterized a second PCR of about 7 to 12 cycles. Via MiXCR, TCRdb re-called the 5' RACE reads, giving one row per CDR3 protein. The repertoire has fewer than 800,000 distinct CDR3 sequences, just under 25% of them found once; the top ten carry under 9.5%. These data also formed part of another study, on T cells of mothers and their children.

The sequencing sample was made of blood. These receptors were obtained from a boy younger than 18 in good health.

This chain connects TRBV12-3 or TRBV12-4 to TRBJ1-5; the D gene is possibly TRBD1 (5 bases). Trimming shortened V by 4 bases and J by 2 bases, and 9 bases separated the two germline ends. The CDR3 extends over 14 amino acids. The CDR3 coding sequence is TGTGCCAGCAGTTACCAACAGGGCAATCAGCCCCAGCATTTT. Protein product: CASSYQQGNQPQHF.

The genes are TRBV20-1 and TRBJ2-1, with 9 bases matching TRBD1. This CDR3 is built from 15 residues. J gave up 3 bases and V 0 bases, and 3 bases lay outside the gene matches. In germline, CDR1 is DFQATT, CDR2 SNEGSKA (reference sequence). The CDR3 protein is CSARERDRVYNEQFF. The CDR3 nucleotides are TGCAGTGCTAGAGAGAGGGACAGGGTCTACAATGAGCAGTTCTTC.

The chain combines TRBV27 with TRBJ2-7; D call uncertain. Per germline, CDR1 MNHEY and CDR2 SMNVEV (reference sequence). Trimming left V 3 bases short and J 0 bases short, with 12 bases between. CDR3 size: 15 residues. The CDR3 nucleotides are TGTGCCAGCAGTTTGAAGGGCACTCTCTCCTACGAGCAGTACTTC. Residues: CASSLKGTLSYEQYF.

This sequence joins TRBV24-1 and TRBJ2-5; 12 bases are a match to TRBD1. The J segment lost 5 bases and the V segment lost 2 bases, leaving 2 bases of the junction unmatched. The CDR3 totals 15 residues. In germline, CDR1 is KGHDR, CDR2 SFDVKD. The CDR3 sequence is CATSDSGQGAETQYF. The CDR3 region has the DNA TGTGCCACCAGTGATTCGGGACAGGGGGCCGAGACCCAGTACTTC.

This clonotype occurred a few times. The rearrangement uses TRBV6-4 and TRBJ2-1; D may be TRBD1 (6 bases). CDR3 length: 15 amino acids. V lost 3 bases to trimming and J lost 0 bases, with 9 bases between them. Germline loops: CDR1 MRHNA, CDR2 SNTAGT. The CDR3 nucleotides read TGTGCCAGCAGTGAGGACAGTTTCTCCTACAATGAGCAGTTCTTC. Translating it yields CASSEDSFSYNEQFF.

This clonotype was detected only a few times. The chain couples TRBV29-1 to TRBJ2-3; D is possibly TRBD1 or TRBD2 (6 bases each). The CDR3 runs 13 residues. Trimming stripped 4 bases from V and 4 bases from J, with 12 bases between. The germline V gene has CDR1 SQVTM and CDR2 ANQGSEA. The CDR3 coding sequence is TGCAGCGTTGCTATAGGGGGGTCAGATACGCAGTATTTT. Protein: CSVAIGGSDTQYF.

The CDR3 region has the DNA TGTGCCAGCAGATTGTACTTCGGGACCACAGATACGCAGTATTTT. Translated, it gives CASRLYFGTTDTQYF. The chain recombines TRBV6-5 with TRBJ2-3; D tentatively reads TRBD1 or TRBD2 (5 bases each). Trimming took off 6 bases at V and 2 bases at J, with 15 bases between the two ends. There are 15 residues in the CDR3. Looked up from germline, CDR1 is MNHEY and CDR2 is SVGAGI.

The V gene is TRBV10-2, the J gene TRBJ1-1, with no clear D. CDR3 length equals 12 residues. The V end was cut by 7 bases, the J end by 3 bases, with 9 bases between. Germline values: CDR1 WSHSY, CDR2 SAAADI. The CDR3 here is CASNPGYTEAFF. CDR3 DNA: TGCGCCAGCAATCCGGGATACACTGAAGCTTTCTTT.

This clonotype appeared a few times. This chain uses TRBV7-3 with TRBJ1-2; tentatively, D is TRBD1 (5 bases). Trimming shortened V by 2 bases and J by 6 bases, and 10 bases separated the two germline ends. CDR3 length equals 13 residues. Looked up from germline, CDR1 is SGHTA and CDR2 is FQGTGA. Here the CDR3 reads CASSLYAGNGYTF. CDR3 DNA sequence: TGTGCCAGCAGCTTATACGCAGGGAATGGCTACACCTTC.

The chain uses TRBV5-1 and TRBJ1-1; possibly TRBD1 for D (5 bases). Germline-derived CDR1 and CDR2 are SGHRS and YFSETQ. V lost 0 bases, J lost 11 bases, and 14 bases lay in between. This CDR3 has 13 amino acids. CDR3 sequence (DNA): TGCGCCAGCAGCTTGGCCGCCGCGGAGGGGGCTTTCTTT. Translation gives CASSLAAAEGAFF.

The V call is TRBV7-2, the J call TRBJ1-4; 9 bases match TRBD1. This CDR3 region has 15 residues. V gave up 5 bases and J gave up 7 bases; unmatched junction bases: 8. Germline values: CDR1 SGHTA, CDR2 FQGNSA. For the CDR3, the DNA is TGTGCCAGCAGCGCCAACAGGGGGCAGGGTGAAAAACTGTTTTTT. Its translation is CASSANRGQGEKLFF.

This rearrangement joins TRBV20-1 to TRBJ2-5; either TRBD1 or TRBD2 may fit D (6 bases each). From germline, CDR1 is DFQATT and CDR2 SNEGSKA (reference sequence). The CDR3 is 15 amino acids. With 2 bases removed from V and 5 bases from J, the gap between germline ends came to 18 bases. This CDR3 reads CSARRQDGGTETQYF. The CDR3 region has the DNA TGCAGTGCTAGAAGACAGGATGGAGGGACTGAGACCCAGTACTTC.

CDR3 sequence reads: CASSNSGGANYNEQFF. DNA for the CDR3: TGTGCCAGCAGTAATAGCGGGGGGGCCAATTACAATGAGCAGTTCTTC. The gene calls are TRBV27 and TRBJ2-5; 11 bases map to TRBD2. The J call is uncertain, as TRBJ2-1 better fits the DNA end. Germline CDR1 MNHEY, CDR2 SMNVEV (reference sequence). The CDR3 contains 16 residues.

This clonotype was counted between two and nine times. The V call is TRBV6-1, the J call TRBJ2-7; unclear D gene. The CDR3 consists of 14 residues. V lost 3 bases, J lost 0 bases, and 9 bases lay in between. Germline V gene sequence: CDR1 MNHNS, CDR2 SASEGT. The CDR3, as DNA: TGTGCCAGCAGTGACCGAAAGGGCTCCTACGAGCAGTACTTC. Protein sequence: CASSDRKGSYEQYF.

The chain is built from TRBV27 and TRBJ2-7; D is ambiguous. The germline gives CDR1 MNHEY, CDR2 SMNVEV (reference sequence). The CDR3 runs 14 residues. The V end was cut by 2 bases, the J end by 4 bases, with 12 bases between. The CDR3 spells CASSLTSSRYEQYF. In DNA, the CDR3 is TGTGCCAGCAGTTTAACGTCCTCTCGATACGAGCAGTACTTC.

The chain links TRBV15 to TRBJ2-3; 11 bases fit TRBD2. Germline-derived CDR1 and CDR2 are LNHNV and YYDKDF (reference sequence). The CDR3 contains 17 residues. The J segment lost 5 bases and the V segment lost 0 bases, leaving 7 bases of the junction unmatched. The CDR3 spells CATSRESSGGAGDTQYF. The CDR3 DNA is TGTGCCACCAGCAGAGAAAGTAGCGGGGGGGCCGGAGATACGCAGTATTTT.

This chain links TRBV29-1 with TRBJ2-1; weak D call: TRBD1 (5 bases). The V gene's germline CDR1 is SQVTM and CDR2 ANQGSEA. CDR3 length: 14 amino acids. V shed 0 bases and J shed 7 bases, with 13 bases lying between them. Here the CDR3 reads CSVEEFTGRNEQFF. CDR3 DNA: TGCAGCGTTGAAGAATTTACAGGACGGAATGAGCAGTTCTTC.

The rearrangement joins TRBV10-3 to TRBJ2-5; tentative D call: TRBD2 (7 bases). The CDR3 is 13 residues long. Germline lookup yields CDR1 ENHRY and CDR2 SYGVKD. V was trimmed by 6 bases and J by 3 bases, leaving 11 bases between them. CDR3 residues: CAIRGGAEETQYF. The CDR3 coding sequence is TGTGCCATCAGAGGGGGGGCAGAAGAGACCCAGTACTTC.

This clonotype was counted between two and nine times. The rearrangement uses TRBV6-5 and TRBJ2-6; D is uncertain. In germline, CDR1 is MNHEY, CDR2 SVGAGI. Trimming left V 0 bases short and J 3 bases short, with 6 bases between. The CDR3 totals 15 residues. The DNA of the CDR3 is TGTGCCAGCAGTTACTCGACGGGTGGGGCCAACGTCCTGACTTTC. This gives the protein CASSYSTGGANVLTF.

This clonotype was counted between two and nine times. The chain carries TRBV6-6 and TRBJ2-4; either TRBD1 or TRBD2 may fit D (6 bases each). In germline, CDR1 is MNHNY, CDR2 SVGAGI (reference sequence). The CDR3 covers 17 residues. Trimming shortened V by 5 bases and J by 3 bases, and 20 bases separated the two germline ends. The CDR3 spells CASSKPGDGGVKNIQYF. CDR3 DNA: TGTGCCAGCAGTAAACCAGGGGACGGGGGTGTCAAAAACATTCAGTACTTC.

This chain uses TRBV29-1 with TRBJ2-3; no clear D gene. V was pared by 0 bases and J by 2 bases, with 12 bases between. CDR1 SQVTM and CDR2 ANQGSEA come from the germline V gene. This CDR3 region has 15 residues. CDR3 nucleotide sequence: TGCAGCGTTGAAGACCATGACATCCCCACAGATACGCAGTATTTT. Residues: CSVEDHDIPTDTQYF.

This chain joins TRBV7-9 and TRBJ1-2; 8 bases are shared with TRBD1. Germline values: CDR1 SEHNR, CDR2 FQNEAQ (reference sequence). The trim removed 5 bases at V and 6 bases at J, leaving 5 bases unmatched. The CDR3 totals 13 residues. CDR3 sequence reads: CASSPSTGDGYTF. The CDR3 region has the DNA TGTGCCAGCAGCCCTTCGACAGGGGATGGCTACACCTTC.